The 15 T cell receptor beta chains below were found in one sample sequenced in a study of blood T cell repertoires in COVID-19. Generated by immunoSEQ multiplex PCR, the TCRdb table keeps only in-frame clones and is missing some. Among some 150,000 clones listed, roughly 87% were seen once. What was sequenced was peripheral blood. Every receptor here comes from a woman in her sixties or seventies with acute or convalescent COVID-19.

The V call is TRBV18, the J call TRBJ1-5, with D possibly TRBD1 on 5 matching bases. V was shortened by 3 bases and J by 2 bases, with 14 bases between the two germline ends. CDR1 and CDR2 (germline): KGHSH, LQKENI. This CDR3 contains 16 residues. Here the CDR3 DNA reads TGTGCCAGCTCACCTTCCCAGGGAGGGGGCAATCAGCCCCAGCATTTT. It specifies CASSPSQGGGNQPQHF.

The rearrangement uses TRBV7-9 and TRBJ1-1, with no clear D. CDR3 length: 12 amino acids. CDR1 is SEHNR and CDR2 is FQNEAQ in the germline V gene (reference sequence). V lost 7 bases, J lost 8 bases, and 14 bases lay in between. CDR3 bases: TGTGCCAGCACACCCTCAACGGAGGAAGCTTTCTTT. Amino acids: CASTPSTEEAFF.

The chain has TRBV15 and TRBJ1-1; D gene unclear. Germline V CDR1 and CDR2: LNHNV, YYDKDF (reference sequence). The V and J ends lost 0 bases and 4 bases respectively, with 12 bases between them. The CDR3 length is 15 residues. The CDR3 loop reads CATSRDSQYGTEAFF. The CDR3 DNA sequence: TGTGCCACCAGCAGAGATAGCCAGTACGGCACTGAAGCTTTCTTT.

This clone was seen just once. V usage is TRBV14 and J usage is TRBJ2-3; 10 nucleotides match TRBD2. Germline loops: CDR1 SGHDN, CDR2 FVKESK. The junction had 10 bases not matched to a gene; V was cut back by 4 bases and J by 9 bases. The CDR3 contains 15 residues. CDR3 loop: CASSPLGTSVETQYF. In nucleotides, the CDR3 is TGTGCCAGCAGCCCCCTCGGGACTAGCGTGGAAACGCAGTATTTT.

The chain combines TRBV30 with TRBJ1-1, with D possibly TRBD1 on 5 matching bases. Trimming took 0 bases from V and 5 from J, leaving 16 bases between them. CDR1 is GTSNPN, CDR2 SVGIG, per germline (reference sequence). CDR3 length equals 15 residues. The CDR3 loop is CAWSVPRQKGTEAFF. CDR3 in DNA: TGTGCCTGGAGTGTACCCCGACAGAAGGGGACTGAAGCTTTCTTT.

J is TRBJ2-2 and V is TRBV11-2; 12 bases align to TRBD1. The V segment lost 6 bases and the J segment 6 bases; nucleotides outside the gene matches: 5. Germline values: CDR1 SGHAT, CDR2 FQNNGV. The CDR3 contains 15 residues. CDR3 DNA: TGTGCCAGCAGGGTGGGACAGGGGGCGCCCGGGGAGCTGTTTTTT. Its translation: CASRVGQGAPGELFF.

This chain uses TRBV2 with TRBJ1-2; tentatively, D is TRBD1 (5 bases). Germline V CDR1 and CDR2: SNHLY, FYNNEI. The CDR3 is made up of 13 amino acids. Trimming took off 4 bases at V and 6 bases at J, with 12 bases between the two ends. For the CDR3, the DNA is TGTGCCAGCAGTGTTCAGGGAAGGGATGGCTACACCTTC. It yields the protein CASSVQGRDGYTF. Filled out from reference TRBV2 and TRBJ1-2, the complete variable domain reads EPEVTQTPSHQVTQMGQEVILRCVPISNHLYFYWYRQILGQKVEFLVSFYNNEISEKSEIFDDQFSVERPDGSNFTLKIRSTKLEDSAMYFCASSVQGRDGYTFGSGTRLTVV.

V and J are TRBV7-2 and TRBJ1-3; D gene uncertain. The CDR3 sequence is 15 residues long. Germline V CDR1 and CDR2: SGHTA, FQGNSA. Trimming shortened V by 2 bases and J by 4 bases, and 12 bases separated the two germline ends. The CDR3 DNA reads as TGTGCCAGCAGCTTAAGTGCAGGATCAGGAAACACCATATATTTT. Its protein product is CASSLSAGSGNTIYF. Combining the CDR3 with reference TRBV7-2 and TRBJ1-3 gives the whole variable domain GAGVSQSPSNKVTEKGKDVELRCDPISGHTALYWYRQSLGQGLEFLIYFQGNSAPDKSGLPSDRFSAERTGGSVSTLTIQRTQQEDSAVYLCASSLSAGSGNTIYFGEGSWLTVV.

The sample holds many counts of this clone. V and J are TRBV27 and TRBJ2-2; D uncertain. Germline V gene data show CDR1 as MNHEY and CDR2 as SMNVEV (reference sequence). V was clipped by 7 bases and J by 9 bases, with 9 bases between them. CDR3 length equals 11 residues. The CDR3 region has the DNA TGTGCCAGCATCCATAACAGGGAGCTGTTTTTT. It specifies CASIHNRELFF.

This clone was counted once. The rearrangement joins TRBV5-5 to TRBJ1-2; perhaps TRBD1 as D (6 bases). Germline V CDR1 and CDR2: SGHKS, YYEKEE (reference sequence). The CDR3 loop spans 14 amino acids. Trimming left V 3 bases short and J 7 bases short, with 16 bases between. The CDR3 spells CASSSGGGAFGYTF. The CDR3 DNA reads TGTGCCAGCAGCTCCGGCGGGGGGGCCTTTGGCTACACCTTC.

J is TRBJ1-2 and V is TRBV11-2, with TRBD1 identical over 11 bases. From germline, CDR1 is SGHAT and CDR2 FQNNGV. V shed 0 bases and J 4 bases; nucleotides not matched to a gene: 1. CDR3 size: 15 residues. CDR3 DNA sequence: TGTGCCAGCAGCTTAGAGGGACAGGGGGTCTATGGCTACACCTTC. Residues: CASSLEGQGVYGYTF.

Here the CDR3 reads CASGQTHNSPLHF. The CDR3 bases are TGTGCCAGCGGACAGACCCATAATTCACCCCTCCACTTT. This chain connects TRBV6-5 to TRBJ1-6, with D tentatively TRBD1 (6 bases). The CDR3 length is 13 residues. V was cut by 8 bases and J by 5 bases, with 10 bases left in between. Germline CDR1 MNHEY, CDR2 SVGAGI.

The V gene is TRBV30, the J gene TRBJ2-5; 7 bases agree with TRBD2. CDR1 and CDR2 from the germline V gene are GTSNPN and SVGIG (reference sequence). The CDR3 contains 13 residues. After removal of 4 bases from V and 6 bases from J, the junction contained 8 bases not matched to a gene. The CDR3 here is CAWTKAGSKTQYF. CDR3 DNA: TGTGCCTGGACCAAAGCGGGAAGTAAGACCCAGTACTTC.

This clone was detected a few times. This chain joins TRBV19 and TRBJ1-5; the D is unclear. This CDR3 is 12 amino acids long. From germline, CDR1 is LNHDA and CDR2 SQIVND (reference sequence). V lost 5 bases to trimming and J lost 5 bases, with 7 bases between them. DNA of the CDR3: TGTGCCAGTAGTCAAAGCCATCAGCCCCAGCATTTT. It yields the protein CASSQSHQPQHF.

The chain carries TRBV5-6 and TRBJ1-1; 8 bases fit TRBD1. J lost 5 bases, V lost 4 bases, and 7 bases had no gene match. This CDR3 contains 14 residues. In germline, CDR1 is SGHDT, CDR2 YYEEEE. CDR3 sequence: CASSTGGAATEAFF. As DNA, the CDR3 is TGTGCCAGCAGCACAGGGGGAGCTGCAACTGAAGCTTTCTTT.